The clone carrying this T cell receptor (beta chain) appeared many times. This entry comes from a study of CD8+CD57+ T cells in acquired aplastic anemia. This CDR3 spans 15 amino acids. Germline V gene lookup returns CDR1 DFQATT and CDR2 SNEGSKA (reference sequence). Trimming pared 0 bases from V and 2 bases from J, leaving 11 bases between. For CDR3 and TCR beta VDJ profiling, genomic DNA was the template used. One entry per CDR3 protein, called by TCRdb with MiXCR from the reads. The data show over 40,000 distinct CDR3 sequences, 60% to 70% seen once. Individuals selected for sequencing had exhibited CD8+CD57+ cell expansion on flow cytometry.

The sequenced sample was sorted CD4+, CD8+, or CD8+CD57+ T cells (not recorded which) from PBMCs. V usage is TRBV20-1 and J usage is TRBJ2-1; the D is unclear. The origin of this receptor is a human donor with aplastic anemia. The CDR3 DNA is TGCAGTGCTAGAGACCCCGGGCAGGCCTACAATGAGCAGTTCTTC. This codes for CSARDPGQAYNEQFF.